This TCR beta chain was obtained from a study of blood T cell repertoires in COVID-19. Method: immunoSEQ multiplex PCR; TCRdb's copy keeps in-frame clones and lacks some. Of around 250,000 clones in the sample, 70% to 90% were seen once. Germline V CDR1 and CDR2: SGHRS, YFSETQ. Trimming left V 0 bases short and J 5 bases short, with 14 bases between. The CDR3 sequence is 15 residues long. The study recruited people aged roughly 18 to 95 years across around 23 US areas. The source of this sequence is a woman between 50 and 59 years old who had been exposed to COVID-19. Specimen: PBMCs or T cells enriched from blood (not recorded which). The rearrangement joins TRBV5-1 to TRBJ1-2, with D perhaps matching TRBD1 (6 bases). In nucleotides, the CDR3 is TGCGCCAGCAGCTTGGCCCTAGGACAGAGTTATGGCTACACCTTC. Its translation: CASSLALGQSYGYTF. Drawing the rest from reference TRBV5-1 and TRBJ1-2, the complete variable domain is KAGVTQTPRYLIKTRGQQVTLSCSPISGHRSVSWYQQTPGQGLQFLFEYFSETQRNKGNFPGRFSGRQFSNSRSEMNVSTLELGDSALYLCASSLALGQSYGYTFGSGTRLTVV.